The 15 T cell receptor beta chains presented below share a single source sample, sequenced in a study of cytomegalovirus exposure and HLA in healthy donors (dated by TCRdb to the late 2010s). Library preparation used the immunoSEQ multiplex PCR assay. For the multiplex PCR, a mixture combining 60 forward primers for TCR Vbeta segments and 13 reverse primers for TCR Jbeta segments was used. What TCRdb holds here is the immuneACCESS table cut down to in-frame rearrangements. Part of the clones is not present; checked against another copy, under half of the missing clones reflect an unresolved V gene, and the others are unexplained. The sample table records nearly 65,000 clones; roughly 70% of these occur just once. The ten largest make up about 5% of the sample. The sequencing input was PBMCs. The receptors stem from a man in his forties or fifties in good health and CMV-seronegative.

The chain combines TRBV19 with TRBJ2-3; 10 bases match TRBD1. Germline-derived CDR1 and CDR2 are LNHDA and SQIVND (reference sequence). The CDR3 covers 16 residues. V shed 4 bases and J 2 bases; nucleotides not matched to a gene: 6. CDR3 amino acids: CASSSRDRGPTDTQYF. The CDR3 DNA is TGTGCCAGTAGTAGCCGGGACAGGGGCCCCACAGATACGCAGTATTTT.

This clone was observed a few times. V and J are TRBV7-9 and TRBJ1-1; possibly TRBD1 for D (6 bases). This CDR3 has 15 residues. Germline V gives CDR1 SEHNR, CDR2 FQNEAQ (reference sequence). Trimming left V 5 bases short and J 2 bases short, with 15 bases between. CDR3 nucleotides: TGTGCCAGCAGCCAAACGACAGGACCAAACACTGAAGCTTTCTTT. Protein product: CASSQTTGPNTEAFF.

V gene TRBV7-9 combines with J gene TRBJ1-2, with TRBD1 matching 9 bases. V lost 1 base and J lost 7; bases outside the gene matches: 4. This CDR3 is 14 amino acids long. Germline CDR1 is SEHNR and CDR2 is FQNEAQ (reference sequence). CDR3 sequence: CASSLDRGRGGYTF. The DNA of the CDR3 is TGTGCCAGCAGCTTAGACAGGGGGCGCGGTGGCTACACCTTC.

The chain recombines TRBV5-5 with TRBJ2-7; D gene ambiguous. The CDR3 runs 13 residues. Germline-derived CDR1 and CDR2 are SGHKS and YYEKEE (reference sequence). V was clipped by 2 bases and J by 4 bases, with 10 bases between them. For the CDR3, the DNA is TGTGCCAGCAGCTTCGGAAGGCGGTACGAGCAGTACTTC. Translation: CASSFGRRYEQYF.

The chain carries TRBV30 and TRBJ1-3, with D possibly being TRBD1 (6 bases). The germline gives CDR1 GTSNPN, CDR2 SVGIG (reference sequence). V gave up 5 bases and J gave up 5 bases, with 22 bases separating them. The CDR3 extends over 16 amino acids. As DNA, the CDR3 is TGTGCCTGGGCTTCCCTTGCCGCTGGGGGCAGAAACACCATATATTTT. As protein: CAWASLAAGGRNTIYF.

The CDR3 sequence: CASSGAGQGYGNTIYF. As DNA, the CDR3 is TGTGCCAGCAGCGGAGCGGGACAGGGCTATGGAAACACCATATATTTT. The gene calls are TRBV5-6 and TRBJ1-3, with TRBD1 matching over 9 bases. J lost 3 bases, V lost 4 bases, and 8 bases had no gene match. The V gene's germline CDR1 is SGHDT and CDR2 YYEEEE. This CDR3 is built from 16 residues. Drawing the rest from reference TRBV5-6 and TRBJ1-3, the complete variable domain is DAGVTQSPTHLIKTRGQQVTLRCSPKSGHDTVSWYQQALGQGPQFIFQYYEEEERQRGNFPDRFSGHQFPNYSSELNVNALLLGDSALYLCASSGAGQGYGNTIYFGEGSWLTVV.

The gene calls are TRBV5-4 and TRBJ1-1; 8 positions agree with TRBD1. J lost 3 bases, V lost 1 base, and 8 bases had no gene match. Germline CDR1 SGHNT, CDR2 YYREEE (reference sequence). This CDR3 spans 16 amino acids. The CDR3 bases are TGTGCCAGCAGCTTGCCCTCCAGGGGGCTGGACACTGAAGCTTTCTTT. It codes for CASSLPSRGLDTEAFF.

For the CDR3, the DNA is TGTGCCAGCAGGAACAGGGGTGGCACCGGGGAGCTGTTTTTT. Translating it yields CASRNRGGTGELFF. The chain carries TRBV2 and TRBJ2-2; 7 nucleotides align to TRBD1. CDR1 SNHLY and CDR2 FYNNEI come from the germline V gene. This CDR3 comprises 14 residues. Germline trimming cut 6 bases from V and 4 bases from J; bases unmatched to any gene: 5.

The CDR3 DNA sequence: TGTGCCAGCAGTGAAAGGGGGTCAGGGAGCAATGAGCAGTTCTTC. It codes for CASSERGSGSNEQFF. The V gene is TRBV2, the J gene TRBJ2-1; a possible D gene is TRBD1 (6 bases). CDR3 length: 15 residues. Germline V gene lookup returns CDR1 SNHLY and CDR2 FYNNEI. Trimming took off 2 bases at V and 6 bases at J, with 14 bases between the two ends.

The chain recombines TRBV6-4 with TRBJ2-3; D is possibly TRBD2 (6 bases). This CDR3 region has 16 residues. Trimming shortened V by 6 bases and J by 0 bases, and 16 bases separated the two germline ends. In germline, CDR1 is MRHNA, CDR2 SNTAGT. CDR3: CASSHTGGSSTDTQYF. CDR3 nucleotides: TGTGCCAGCAGCCACACCGGGGGTTCTAGCACAGATACGCAGTATTTT.

The CDR3 DNA sequence: TGTGCCATCAGTAGGGTGCAGGGAGGCACTGAAGCTTTCTTT. This gives the protein CAISRVQGGTEAFF. The chain couples TRBV10-3 to TRBJ1-1; D perhaps matches TRBD1 (5 bases). This CDR3 is 14 amino acids long. Germline V gives CDR1 ENHRY, CDR2 SYGVKD. Deletions cut 5 bases from V and 4 bases from J, with 14 bases between.

The rearrangement links TRBV27 to TRBJ2-3; no reliable D call. V shed 3 bases and J shed 2 bases, with 12 bases lying between them. CDR1 and CDR2 from the germline V gene are MNHEY and SMNVEV (reference sequence). The CDR3 has 15 amino acids. CDR3 nucleotides: TGTGCCAGCAGTTTCGCCGACTTACCCACAGATACGCAGTATTTT. It yields the protein CASSFADLPTDTQYF.

This clone was counted a few times. V and J are TRBV5-1 and TRBJ2-5; D perhaps matches TRBD2 (6 bases). CDR1 is SGHRS, CDR2 YFSETQ, per germline. Trimming took off 0 bases at V and 5 bases at J, with 14 bases between the two ends. The CDR3 is made up of 15 amino acids. The CDR3 is CASSLVGGVRETQYF. In nucleotides, the CDR3 is TGCGCCAGCAGCTTGGTCGGCGGGGTCAGGGAGACCCAGTACTTC.

The V call is TRBV5-1, the J call TRBJ2-5; 10 bases are shared with TRBD2. Germline assignment: CDR1 SGHRS and CDR2 YFSETQ. The CDR3 is made up of 17 amino acids. Germline trimming cut 2 bases from V and 1 base from J; bases unmatched to any gene: 8. The CDR3 DNA follows: TGCGCCAGCAGCTTTGGGCTAGCGGGGGCCACCCAAGAGACCCAGTACTTC. It is translated as CASSFGLAGATQETQYF.

The chain couples TRBV5-4 to TRBJ2-5; a weak D match, TRBD1 (5 bases). Trimming left V 0 bases short and J 4 bases short, with 10 bases between. Germline CDR1 reads SGHNT; CDR2 reads YYREEE (reference sequence). This CDR3 spans 14 amino acids. For the CDR3, the DNA is TGTGCCAGCAGCTTGGCGACAGCTAGAGAGACCCAGTACTTC. Protein sequence: CASSLATARETQYF. The full variable domain, with the rest looked up from reference TRBV5-4 and TRBJ2-5, is ETGVTQSPTHLIKTRGQQVTLRCSSQSGHNTVSWYQQALGQGPQFIFQYYREEENGRGNFPPRFSGLQFPNYSSELNVNALELDDSALYLCASSLATARETQYFGPGTRLLVL.